This T cell receptor (beta chain) was retrieved from a study of T cell responses to AZD1222 COVID-19 vaccine. As for this clone: Its antigen remains unknown.

Study results and limitations: Clonal diversity was possibly underestimated, and white British individuals and females predominated among donors.

Data came from immunoSEQ multiplex PCR; TCRdb stores just in-frame clones and leaves some out. The sample carries about 76,000 clones, about nine tenths recorded once. The TCR was taken from an adult in good health. The sample in question was peripheral blood, obtained on day 0 of AZD1222 vaccination.

The CDR3 DNA reads as TGTGCCAGCAGTGAAAGCGGAGCGCCTAACTATGGCTACACCTTC. It translates to CASSESGAPNYGYTF. The chain is built from TRBV6-1 and TRBJ1-2; no reliable D call. The CDR3 has 15 amino acids. Per germline, CDR1 MNHNS and CDR2 SASEGT. V was pared by 2 bases and J by 0 bases, with 10 bases between.